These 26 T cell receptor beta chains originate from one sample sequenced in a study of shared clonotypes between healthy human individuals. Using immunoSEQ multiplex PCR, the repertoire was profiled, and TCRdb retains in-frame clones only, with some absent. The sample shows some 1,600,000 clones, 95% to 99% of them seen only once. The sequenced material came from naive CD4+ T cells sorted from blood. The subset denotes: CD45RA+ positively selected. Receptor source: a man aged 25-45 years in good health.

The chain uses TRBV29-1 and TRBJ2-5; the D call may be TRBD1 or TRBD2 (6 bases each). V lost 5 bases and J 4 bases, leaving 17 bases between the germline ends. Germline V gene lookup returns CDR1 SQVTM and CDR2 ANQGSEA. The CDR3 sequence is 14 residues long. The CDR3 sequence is CSVFSTGAGETQYF. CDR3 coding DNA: TGCAGCGTTTTCAGCACGGGGGCTGGAGAGACCCAGTACTTC.

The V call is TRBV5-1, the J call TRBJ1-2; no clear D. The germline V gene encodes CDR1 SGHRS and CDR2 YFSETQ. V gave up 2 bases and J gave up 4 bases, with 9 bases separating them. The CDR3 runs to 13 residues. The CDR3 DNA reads TGCGCCAGCAGCTTAACGGATTCCTATGGCTACACCTTC. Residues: CASSLTDSYGYTF.

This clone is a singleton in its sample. The CDR3, as DNA: TGTGCCACCGTCCGACAGGGCAATGAGCAGTTCTTC. Its protein product is CATVRQGNEQFF. This chain connects TRBV21-1 to TRBJ2-1; the table gives TRBD1 as D, unverified against the DNA. TRBV21-1 is a listed pseudogene. This CDR3 comprises 12 residues.

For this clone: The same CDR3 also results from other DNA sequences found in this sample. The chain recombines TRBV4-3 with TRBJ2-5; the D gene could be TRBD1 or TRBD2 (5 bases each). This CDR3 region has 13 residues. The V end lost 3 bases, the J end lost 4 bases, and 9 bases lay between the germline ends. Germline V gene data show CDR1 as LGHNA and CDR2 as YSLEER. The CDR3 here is CASSQGRGETQYF. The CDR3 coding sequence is TGCGCCAGCAGCCAGGGACGGGGAGAGACCCAGTACTTC.

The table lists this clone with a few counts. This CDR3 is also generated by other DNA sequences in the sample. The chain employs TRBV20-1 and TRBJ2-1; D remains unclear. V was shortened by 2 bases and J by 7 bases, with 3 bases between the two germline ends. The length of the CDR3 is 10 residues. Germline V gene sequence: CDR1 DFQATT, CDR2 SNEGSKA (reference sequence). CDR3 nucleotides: TGCAGTGCTAGAAGGAATGAGCAGTTCTTC. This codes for CSARRNEQFF.

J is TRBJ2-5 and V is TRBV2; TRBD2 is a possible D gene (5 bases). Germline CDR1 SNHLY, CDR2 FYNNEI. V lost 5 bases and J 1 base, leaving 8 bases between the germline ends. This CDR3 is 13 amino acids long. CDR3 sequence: CASSPGVQETQYF. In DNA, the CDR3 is TGTGCCAGCAGTCCCGGGGTCCAAGAGACCCAGTACTTC.

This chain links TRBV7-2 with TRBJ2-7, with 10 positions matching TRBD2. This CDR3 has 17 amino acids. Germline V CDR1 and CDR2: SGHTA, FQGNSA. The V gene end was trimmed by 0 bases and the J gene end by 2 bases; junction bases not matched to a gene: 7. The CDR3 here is CASSLAQGLANTYEQYF. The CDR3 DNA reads TGTGCCAGCAGCTTAGCCCAGGGACTAGCGAACACCTACGAGCAGTACTTC.

The CDR3 sequence: CASSDFGSNQETQYF. The CDR3, as DNA: TGTGCCAGCAGTGACTTCGGATCAAACCAAGAGACCCAGTACTTC. The chain combines TRBV27 with TRBJ2-5; D not certain. This CDR3 is 15 amino acids long. Trimming shortened V by 5 bases and J by 0 bases, and 13 bases separated the two germline ends. Looked up from germline, CDR1 is MNHEY and CDR2 is SMNVEV (reference sequence).

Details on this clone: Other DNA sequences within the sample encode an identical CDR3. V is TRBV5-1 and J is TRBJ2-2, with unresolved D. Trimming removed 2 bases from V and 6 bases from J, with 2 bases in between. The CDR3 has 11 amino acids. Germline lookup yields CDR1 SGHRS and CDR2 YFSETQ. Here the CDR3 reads CASSFSGELFF. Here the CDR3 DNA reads TGCGCCAGCAGCTTCTCCGGGGAGCTGTTTTTT.

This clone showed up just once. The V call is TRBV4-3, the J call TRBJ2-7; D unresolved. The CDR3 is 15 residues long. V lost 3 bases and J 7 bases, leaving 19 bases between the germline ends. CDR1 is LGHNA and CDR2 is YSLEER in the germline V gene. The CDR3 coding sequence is TGCGCCAGCAGCCACACACGACTCGAAGCGTGGGAGCAGTACTTC. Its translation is CASSHTRLEAWEQYF.

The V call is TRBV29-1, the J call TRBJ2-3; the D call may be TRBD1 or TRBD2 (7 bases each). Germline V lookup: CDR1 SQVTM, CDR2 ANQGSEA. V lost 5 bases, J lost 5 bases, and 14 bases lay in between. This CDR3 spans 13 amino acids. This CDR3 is CSVRQGGGDTQYF. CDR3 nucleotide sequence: TGCAGCGTTAGACAGGGAGGGGGAGATACGCAGTATTTT.

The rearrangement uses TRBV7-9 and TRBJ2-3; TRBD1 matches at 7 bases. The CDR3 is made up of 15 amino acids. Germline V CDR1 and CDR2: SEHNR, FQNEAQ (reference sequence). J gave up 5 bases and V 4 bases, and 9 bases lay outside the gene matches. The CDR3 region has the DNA TGTGCCAGCAGCTCGACAGGGAGAGGAGGAGATACGCAGTATTTT. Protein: CASSSTGRGGDTQYF.

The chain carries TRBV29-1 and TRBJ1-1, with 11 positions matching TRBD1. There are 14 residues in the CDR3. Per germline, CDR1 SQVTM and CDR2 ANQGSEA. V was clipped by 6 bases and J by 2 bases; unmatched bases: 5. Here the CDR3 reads CSVSRTGGNTEAFF. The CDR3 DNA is TGCAGCGTCAGTAGGACAGGGGGCAACACTGAAGCTTTCTTT.

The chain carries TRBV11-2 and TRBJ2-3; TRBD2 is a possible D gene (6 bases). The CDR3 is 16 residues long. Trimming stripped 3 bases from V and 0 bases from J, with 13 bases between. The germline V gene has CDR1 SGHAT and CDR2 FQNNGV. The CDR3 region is CASSFTRGRSTDTQYF. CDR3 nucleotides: TGTGCCAGCAGCTTCACACGGGGGAGGAGCACAGATACGCAGTATTTT. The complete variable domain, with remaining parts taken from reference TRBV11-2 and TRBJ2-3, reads EAGVAQSPRYKIIEKRQSVAFWCNPISGHATLYWYQQILGQGPKLLIQFQNNGVVDDSQLPKDRFSAERLKGVDSTLKIQPAKLEDSAVYLCASSFTRGRSTDTQYFGPGTRLTVL.

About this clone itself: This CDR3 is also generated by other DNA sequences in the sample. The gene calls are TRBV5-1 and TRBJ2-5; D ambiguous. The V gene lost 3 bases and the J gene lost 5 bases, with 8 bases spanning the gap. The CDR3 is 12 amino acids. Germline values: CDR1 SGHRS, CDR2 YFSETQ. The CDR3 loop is CASSSDEETQYF. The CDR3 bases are TGCGCCAGCAGCTCGGACGAGGAGACCCAGTACTTC.

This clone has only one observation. CDR3 DNA sequence: TGTGCCAGCAGCTTAATGAACACTGAAGCTTTCTTT. It codes for CASSLMNTEAFF. The rearrangement joins TRBV7-9 to TRBJ1-1; D is uncertain. The CDR3 loop spans 12 amino acids. V was clipped by 2 bases and J by 0 bases, with 1 base between them. Germline V gene lookup returns CDR1 SEHNR and CDR2 FQNEAQ (reference sequence).

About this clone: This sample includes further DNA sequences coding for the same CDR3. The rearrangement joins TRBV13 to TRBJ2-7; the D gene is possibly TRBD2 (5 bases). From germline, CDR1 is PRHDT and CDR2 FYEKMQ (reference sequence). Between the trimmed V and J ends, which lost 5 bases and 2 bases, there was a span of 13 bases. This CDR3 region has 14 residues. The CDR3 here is CASSRGGGPYEQYF. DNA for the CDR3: TGTGCCAGCAGCCGCGGAGGAGGCCCCTACGAGCAGTACTTC.

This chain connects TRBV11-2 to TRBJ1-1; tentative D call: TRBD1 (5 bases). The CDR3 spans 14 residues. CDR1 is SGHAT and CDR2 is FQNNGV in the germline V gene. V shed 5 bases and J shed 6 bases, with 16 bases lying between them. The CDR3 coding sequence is TGTGCCAGCAGCCCGGGACCGTTTAGGGCTGAAGCTTTCTTT. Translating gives CASSPGPFRAEAFF.

CDR3: CAGGNTGELFF. The CDR3 coding sequence is TGTGCCGGTGGGAACACCGGGGAGCTGTTTTTT. The chain joins TRBV28 to TRBJ2-2; D uncertain. Germline V gene data show CDR1 as MDHEN and CDR2 as SYDVKM. Trimming took 11 bases from V and 1 from J, leaving 5 bases between them. The CDR3 runs 11 residues.

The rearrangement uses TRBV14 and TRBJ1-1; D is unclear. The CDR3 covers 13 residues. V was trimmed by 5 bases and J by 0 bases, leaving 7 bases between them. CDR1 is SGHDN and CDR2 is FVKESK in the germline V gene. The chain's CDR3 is CASSFDLNTEAFF. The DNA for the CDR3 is TGTGCCAGCAGCTTCGACTTGAACACTGAAGCTTTCTTT.

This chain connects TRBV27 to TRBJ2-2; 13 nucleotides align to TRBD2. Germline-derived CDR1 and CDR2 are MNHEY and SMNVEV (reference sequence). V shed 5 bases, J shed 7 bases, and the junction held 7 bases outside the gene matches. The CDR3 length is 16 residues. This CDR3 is CASSIRLAGGVGELFF. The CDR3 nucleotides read TGTGCCAGCAGTATCAGACTAGCGGGAGGCGTCGGGGAGCTGTTTTTT.

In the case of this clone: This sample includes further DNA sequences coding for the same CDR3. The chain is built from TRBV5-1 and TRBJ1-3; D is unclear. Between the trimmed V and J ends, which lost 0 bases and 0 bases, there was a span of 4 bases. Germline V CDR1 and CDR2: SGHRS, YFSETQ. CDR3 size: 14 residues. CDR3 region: CASSLVGSGNTIYF. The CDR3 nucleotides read TGCGCCAGCAGCTTGGTGGGCTCTGGAAACACCATATATTTT.

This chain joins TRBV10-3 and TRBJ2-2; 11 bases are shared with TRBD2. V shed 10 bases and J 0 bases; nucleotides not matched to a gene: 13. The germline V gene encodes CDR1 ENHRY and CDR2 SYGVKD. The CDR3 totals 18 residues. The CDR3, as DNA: TGTGCCACCAGGCCCGGGACTAGCGGAAACGCGAACACCGGGGAGCTGTTTTTT. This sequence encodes CATRPGTSGNANTGELFF.

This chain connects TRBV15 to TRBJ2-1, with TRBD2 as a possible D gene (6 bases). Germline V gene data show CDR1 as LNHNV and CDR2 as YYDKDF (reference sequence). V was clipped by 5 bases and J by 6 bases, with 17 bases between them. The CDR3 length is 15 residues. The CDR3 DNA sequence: TGTGCCACCAGCCCCTTCCGGGAGTCCCTCAATGAGCAGTTCTTC. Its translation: CATSPFRESLNEQFF.

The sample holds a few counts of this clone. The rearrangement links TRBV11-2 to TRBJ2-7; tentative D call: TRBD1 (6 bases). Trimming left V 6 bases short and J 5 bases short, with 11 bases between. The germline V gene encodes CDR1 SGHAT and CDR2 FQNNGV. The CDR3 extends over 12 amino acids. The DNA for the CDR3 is TGTGCCAGCAGATCACCAGGGGACGAGCAGTACTTC. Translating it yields CASRSPGDEQYF.

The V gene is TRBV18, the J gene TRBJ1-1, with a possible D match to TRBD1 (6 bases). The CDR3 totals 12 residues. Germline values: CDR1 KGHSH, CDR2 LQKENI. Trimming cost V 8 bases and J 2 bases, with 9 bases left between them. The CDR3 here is CASRQANTEAFF. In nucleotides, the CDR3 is TGTGCCAGCCGACAGGCAAACACTGAAGCTTTCTTT.